The subject of this entry is one TCR beta chain. Its antigen remains unidentified. This sample was taken from a study of OX40 agonist ivuxolimab in advanced cancers. Study summary: Enrolled patients in dose escalation had cancers that were hepatocellular carcinoma, melanoma, renal cell or head and neck cancer. Regarding the study as a whole: In the 0.1-3.0 mg/kg groups, partial responders showed among the lowest expansion. The investigators did not determine what antigen specificity the expanded peripheral T cells had.

Method: immunoSEQ multiplex PCR; TCRdb's copy keeps in-frame clones and lacks some. Of tens of thousands of clones listed, 65% to 90% are singletons. V shed 5 bases and J 3 bases; nucleotides not matched to a gene: 7. The CDR3 contains 15 residues. The germline CDR1 and CDR2 sequences are SEHNR and FQNEAQ (reference sequence). This receptor was taken from an adult with an advanced solid tumor such as melanoma, head and neck, liver or kidney cancer. The chain has TRBV7-9 and TRBJ2-1, with 7 nucleotides matching TRBD1. The starting material was CD4+ or CD8+ T cells sorted from blood, obtained in a trial of the OX40 agonist ivuxolimab. CDR3 loop: CASSPLTGFYNEQFF. CDR3 nucleotide sequence: TGTGCCAGCAGCCCGTTGACAGGGTTCTACAATGAGCAGTTCTTC.